The source of this TCR beta chain is a study of radiotherapy plus CTLA-4 blockade in lung cancer. Regarding the study as a whole: Expansion in blood of tumor-derived TCR clones was seen after radiotherapy plus ipilimumab.

Profiled with immunoSEQ multiplex PCR; TCRdb holds only in-frame clones, not every one. The sample has about 90,000 clones, around 83% seen once. Those patients who had chemo-refractory metastatic non-small-cell lung cancer were given focal radiation along with CTLA-4 blockade through ipilimumab. After removal of 6 bases from V and 0 bases from J, the junction contained 8 bases not matched to a gene. CDR1 and CDR2 from the germline V gene are MNHEY and SVGAGI. This CDR3 has 15 amino acids. On this clone: Antigen specificity is unknown.

This TCR was sampled from a human donor with non-small cell lung cancer that progressed on radiotherapy plus ipilimumab. The source material was peripheral blood, sampled from a patient treated with radiotherapy plus ipilimumab. The rearrangement uses TRBV6-5 and TRBJ2-7, with 7 bases that match TRBD1. The CDR3 region is CASSYDRVSSYEQYF. The CDR3 nucleotides are TGTGCCAGCAGCTACGACAGGGTGAGCTCCTACGAGCAGTACTTC.